What follows are 15 T cell receptor beta chains derived from one specimen sequenced in a study of response to subunit inactivated influenza vaccine. TCRdb reprocessed the RT-PCR reads with MiXCR, giving one entry per CDR3 protein. Of roughly 500,000 distinct CDR3 sequences in the sample, 16% were seen once. The specimen was CD4+ T cells sorted from PBMCs, collected about 23 months after vaccination. The receptors shown here come from a man between 50 and 75 years old who received an inactivated influenza vaccine.

The rearrangement links TRBV20-1 to TRBJ1-1; D perhaps matches TRBD1 (6 bases). Germline loops: CDR1 DFQATT, CDR2 SNEGSKA (reference sequence). Trimming cost V 1 base and J 4 bases, with 13 bases left between them. The CDR3 has 14 residues. This chain's CDR3 is CSARAGGVGTEAFF. DNA of the CDR3: TGCAGTGCTAGAGCGGGGGGCGTGGGCACTGAAGCTTTCTTT.

V is TRBV5-6 and J is TRBJ1-1; the D gene is possibly TRBD1 (5 bases). CDR1 and CDR2 from the germline V gene are SGHDT and YYEEEE. Deletions cut 6 bases from V and 3 bases from J, with 15 bases between. The CDR3 loop spans 14 amino acids. The CDR3 is CASIRGGVDTEAFF. The DNA of the CDR3 is TGTGCCAGCATTCGAGGAGGGGTTGACACTGAAGCTTTCTTT.

CDR3 residues: CASSPGGLEQYF. CDR3 bases: TGTGCCAGCTCGCCCGGGGGGCTCGAGCAGTACTTC. The V gene is TRBV4-2, the J gene TRBJ2-7, with a weak D call TRBD2 (7 bases). With 8 bases removed from V and 6 bases from J, the gap between germline ends came to 14 bases. The CDR3 has 12 residues. From germline, CDR1 is LGHNA and CDR2 YNFKEQ.

V usage is TRBV24-1 and J usage is TRBJ2-1; 7 bases fit TRBD2. Germline loops: CDR1 KGHDR, CDR2 SFDVKD. The CDR3 consists of 20 residues. After removal of 0 bases from V and 5 bases from J, the junction contained 18 bases not matched to a gene. The CDR3 sequence is CATSDLYGLAARLINNEQFF. CDR3 nucleotides: TGTGCCACCAGTGATTTGTACGGGCTAGCGGCTCGCCTGATTAACAATGAGCAGTTCTTC.

This clonotype turned up a few times. V and J are TRBV24-1 and TRBJ2-3; TRBD2 is a possible D gene (6 bases). Per the germline V gene, CDR1 is KGHDR and CDR2 is SFDVKD. V lost 1 base and J 2 bases, leaving 12 bases between the germline ends. The CDR3 has 16 residues. DNA for the CDR3: TGTGCCACCAGTGATTTTCCTGCGGGATACACAGATACGCAGTATTTT. Amino acid sequence: CATSDFPAGYTDTQYF.

This clonotype was seen only a few times. This chain links TRBV12-3 or TRBV12-4 with TRBJ1-5; 8 bases match TRBD1. This CDR3 is built from 18 residues. Losses at the gene ends were 1 base for V and 0 bases for J; bases not matched to a gene: 8. The CDR3 spells CASSLGRQGWYSNQPQHF. The DNA of the CDR3 is TGTGCCAGCAGTTTAGGTCGACAGGGGTGGTATAGCAATCAGCCCCAGCATTTT.

V usage is TRBV7-2 and J usage is TRBJ2-5; a weak D match, TRBD1 (6 bases). CDR1 and CDR2 (germline): SGHTA, FQGNSA. V was clipped by 4 bases and J by 0 bases, with 12 bases between them. The length of the CDR3 is 15 residues. CDR3 amino acids: CASSSTGTYQETQYF. The CDR3 DNA reads as TGTGCCAGCAGCTCGACCGGGACATACCAAGAGACCCAGTACTTC.

The CDR3 loop reads CASRGRQTYEQYF. In DNA form, the CDR3 reads TGTGCCAGCAGAGGCAGGCAAACCTACGAGCAGTACTTC. The chain recombines TRBV25-1 with TRBJ2-7; no firm D call. The CDR3 totals 13 residues. V was pared by 6 bases and J by 2 bases, with 11 bases between. CDR1 and CDR2 (germline): MGHDK, SYGVNS.

The table lists this clonotype with a few counts. This chain uses TRBV5-1 with TRBJ2-7, with a tentative D call TRBD1 (6 bases). The V and J ends lost 5 bases and 5 bases respectively, with 14 bases between them. This CDR3 comprises 13 residues. Germline V gives CDR1 SGHRS, CDR2 YFSETQ. CDR3 amino acids: CASRQGPPDEQYF. The CDR3 bases are TGCGCCAGCAGACAGGGTCCCCCCGACGAGCAGTACTTC.

The rearrangement joins TRBV20-1 to TRBJ2-2, with TRBD1 as a possible D gene (5 bases). The CDR3 totals 15 residues. Germline assignment: CDR1 DFQATT and CDR2 SNEGSKA (reference sequence). Trimming took off 2 bases at V and 1 base at J, with 11 bases between the two ends. The DNA for the CDR3 is TGCAGTGCTAGAAATCTCGACAGGAACACCGGGGAGCTGTTTTTT. It is translated as CSARNLDRNTGELFF.

This clonotype was counted ten times or more. The V call is TRBV12-3 or TRBV12-4, the J call TRBJ2-3, with TRBD1 matching over 7 bases. The CDR3 covers 14 residues. V dropped 3 bases and J dropped 1; count of bases not matched to a gene: 1. CDR3 sequence: CASSFGQGTDTQYF. The CDR3 DNA reads as TGTGCCAGCAGTTTTGGACAGGGCACAGATACGCAGTATTTT.

This clonotype was seen only a few times. The rearrangement links TRBV5-1 to TRBJ2-7; 7 bases agree with TRBD1. There are 13 residues in the CDR3. The germline V gene has CDR1 SGHRS and CDR2 YFSETQ. Germline trimming cut 4 bases from V and 10 bases from J; bases unmatched to any gene: 11. CDR3 sequence: CASSLETGWSQYF. The CDR3 nucleotides are TGCGCCAGCAGCCTCGAGACAGGGTGGTCTCAGTACTTC.

The chain uses TRBV29-1 and TRBJ2-1; perhaps TRBD2 as D (6 bases). Germline CDR1 is SQVTM and CDR2 is ANQGSEA. The CDR3 runs to 14 residues. The V and J ends lost 6 bases and 0 bases respectively, with 12 bases between them. CDR3 protein: CSVPPTSSYNEQFF. CDR3 bases: TGCAGCGTCCCTCCGACTAGCTCCTACAATGAGCAGTTCTTC.

This clonotype has just a few counts. The rearrangement joins TRBV24-1 to TRBJ2-1; 8 bases line up with TRBD2. Per germline, CDR1 KGHDR and CDR2 SFDVKD. Losses at the gene ends were 4 bases for V and 1 base for J; bases not matched to a gene: 8. This CDR3 is 17 amino acids long. The CDR3 protein is CATSDPQRGRSYNEQFF. In DNA form, the CDR3 reads TGTGCCACCAGTGACCCCCAGCGGGGGAGATCCTACAATGAGCAGTTCTTC.

The chain has TRBV6-2 or TRBV6-3 and TRBJ2-7; the D is unclear. CDR1 is MNHEY, CDR2 SVGEGT, per germline. The V end was cut by 0 bases, the J end by 0 bases, with 3 bases between. CDR3 length: 13 residues. The CDR3 DNA follows: TGTGCCAGCAGTTACTCGAACTCCTACGAGCAGTACTTC. This translates into CASSYSNSYEQYF.